These 31 T cell receptor beta chains originate from one sample sequenced in a study of cytomegalovirus exposure and HLA in healthy donors. Libraries were prepared by immunoSEQ multiplex PCR; TCRdb keeps only in-frame clonotypes and omits some of them. Of nearly 200,000 clones listed, around 83% are singletons. Sequenced sample: PBMCs. Receptors originate from a woman younger than 45 in good health and CMV-seropositive.

This rearrangement joins TRBV5-1 to TRBJ2-1, with D hard to call. The CDR3 is made up of 13 amino acids. Deletions cut 4 bases from V and 10 bases from J, with 15 bases between. Germline V gene data show CDR1 as SGHRS and CDR2 as YFSETQ. For the CDR3, the DNA is TGCGCCAGCAGCCCCTACACGGGTTCCGAGCAGTTCTTC. Translating it yields CASSPYTGSEQFF.

The chain uses TRBV2 and TRBJ1-4; possibly TRBD1 for D (6 bases). CDR1 is SNHLY and CDR2 is FYNNEI in the germline V gene. The V end was cut by 4 bases, the J end by 5 bases, with 11 bases between. The CDR3 totals 14 residues. The CDR3 loop reads CASSAQGTNEKLFF. The DNA for the CDR3 is TGTGCCAGCAGTGCACAGGGTACCAATGAAAAACTGTTTTTT. The complete variable domain, with remaining parts taken from reference TRBV2 and TRBJ1-4, reads EPEVTQTPSHQVTQMGQEVILRCVPISNHLYFYWYRQILGQKVEFLVSFYNNEISEKSEIFDDQFSVERPDGSNFTLKIRSTKLEDSAMYFCASSAQGTNEKLFFGSGTQLSVL.

The chain has TRBV28 and TRBJ2-3; 9 bases line up with TRBD2. Germline assignment: CDR1 MDHEN and CDR2 SYDVKM. The CDR3 covers 15 residues. J lost 4 bases, V lost 2 bases, and 4 bases had no gene match. The DNA of the CDR3 is TGTGCCAGCAGTTTACGGGCGGGAGGGCCAGATACGCAGTATTTT. Its translation is CASSLRAGGPDTQYF.

The rearrangement uses TRBV2 and TRBJ2-7, with 14 bases fitting TRBD2. With V trimmed by 3 bases and J by 4 bases, 5 bases remained unmatched. The CDR3 extends over 16 amino acids. From germline, CDR1 is SNHLY and CDR2 FYNNEI. The CDR3 reads CASSDPGLAGVYEQYF. CDR3 DNA: TGTGCCAGCAGTGACCCGGGACTAGCGGGGGTTTACGAGCAGTACTTC.

The chain links TRBV5-1 to TRBJ2-3, with 7 bases aligning to TRBD2. Trimming cost V 0 bases and J 4 bases; bases outside gene matches: 2. Germline V CDR1 and CDR2: SGHRS, YFSETQ. There are 14 residues in the CDR3. In DNA form, the CDR3 reads TGCGCCAGCAGCTTGGACACTAGCGCAGATACGCAGTATTTT. This translates into CASSLDTSADTQYF.

This chain connects TRBV6-5 to TRBJ2-1, with 9 bases identical to TRBD1. The CDR3 covers 15 residues. Germline V gives CDR1 MNHEY, CDR2 SVGAGI. V lost 6 bases to trimming and J lost 4 bases; unmatched junction nucleotides: 7. The CDR3 here is CASSRTGVGYNEQFF. The DNA for the CDR3 is TGTGCCAGCAGCCGGACAGGGGTCGGGTACAATGAGCAGTTCTTC.

The V call is TRBV2, the J call TRBJ2-1; D gene uncertain. Per germline, CDR1 SNHLY and CDR2 FYNNEI. The CDR3 contains 17 residues. V was clipped by 4 bases and J by 0 bases, with 16 bases between them. This CDR3 reads CASSATQTASSYNEQFF. The CDR3 coding sequence is TGTGCCAGCAGTGCGACTCAGACCGCAAGCTCCTACAATGAGCAGTTCTTC.

V usage is TRBV2 and J usage is TRBJ2-3, with 10 bases matching TRBD1. Losses at the gene ends were 8 bases for V and 4 bases for J; bases not matched to a gene: 6. Germline V gene lookup returns CDR1 SNHLY and CDR2 FYNNEI. The CDR3 covers 14 residues. The CDR3 DNA reads as TGTGCCAGCCATGGCGGACAGGGGGCAGATACGCAGTATTTT. Its translation is CASHGGQGADTQYF.

The chain recombines TRBV2 with TRBJ2-7, with no clear D. Germline assignment: CDR1 SNHLY and CDR2 FYNNEI. The CDR3 has 14 residues. V lost 10 bases and J lost 0, with 16 bases in between. CDR3 region: CATRFEVNSYEQYF. DNA for the CDR3: TGTGCCACCAGATTCGAGGTGAACTCCTACGAGCAGTACTTC. Looking up the rest from reference TRBV2 and TRBJ2-7 gives the full variable domain: EPEVTQTPSHQVTQMGQEVILRCVPISNHLYFYWYRQILGQKVEFLVSFYNNEISEKSEIFDDQFSVERPDGSNFTLKIRSTKLEDSAMYFCATRFEVNSYEQYFGPGTRLTVT.

This clone was seen more than once but under ten times. V usage is TRBV10-3 and J usage is TRBJ1-2; D call uncertain. The CDR3 has 18 residues. CDR1 is ENHRY, CDR2 SYGVKD, per germline. V was trimmed by 2 bases and J by 0 bases, leaving 19 bases between them. The CDR3 DNA follows: TGTGCCATCAGTGAGAAACCTGCGGGCGGACGCTCTAACTATGGCTACACCTTC. This encodes CAISEKPAGGRSNYGYTF.

The chain combines TRBV18 with TRBJ1-4; unclear D gene. The CDR3 is 15 residues long. Germline CDR1 is KGHSH and CDR2 is LQKENI. Trimming shortened V by 4 bases and J by 6 bases, and 15 bases separated the two germline ends. This chain's CDR3 is CASSQTALPDEKLFF. CDR3 DNA sequence: TGTGCCAGCTCACAAACTGCGCTGCCGGATGAAAAACTGTTTTTT.

This clone appeared once. The chain is built from TRBV30 and TRBJ2-4; weak D call: TRBD1 (5 bases). V was pared by 8 bases and J by 8 bases, with 13 bases between. This CDR3 contains 11 residues. Per the germline V gene, CDR1 is GTSNPN and CDR2 is SVGIG (reference sequence). The CDR3 DNA reads TGTGCCGCAGACGTAGGGGACATTCAGTACTTC. Translating it yields CAADVGDIQYF.

This clone was seen only once. J is TRBJ2-1 and V is TRBV4-2; possibly TRBD2 for D (5 bases). V shed 2 bases and J shed 6 bases, with 11 bases lying between them. The CDR3 runs to 14 residues. Germline V gene data show CDR1 as LGHNA and CDR2 as YNFKEQ. CDR3 sequence: CASSQLREVNEQFF. CDR3 in DNA: TGTGCCAGCAGCCAACTCCGGGAAGTCAATGAGCAGTTCTTC.

This rearrangement joins TRBV29-1 to TRBJ1-4; D is unresolved. CDR1 is SQVTM, CDR2 ANQGSEA, per germline. V lost 7 bases and J lost 7, with 10 bases in between. The CDR3 totals 11 residues. The CDR3 nucleotides read TGCAGCGCCCTAGATCGTGAAAAACTGTTTTTT. This gives the protein CSALDREKLFF.

With respect to this clone: At one end the junction does not follow the germline gene, possibly because of a read error. The V gene is TRBV7-7, the J gene TRBJ2-6; a weak D match, TRBD2 (5 bases). The CDR3 loop spans 14 amino acids. Germline V gives CDR1 SSHAT, CDR2 FNYEAQ (reference sequence). CDR3 protein: CASSLVGRANVLTF. CDR3 in DNA: TGTGCTAGCAGCTTGGTCGGGAGGGCCAACGTCCTGACTTTC.

This clone was seen a single time. The J gene is TRBJ1-2, the V gene TRBV28; D not resolved. This CDR3 region has 14 residues. Between the trimmed V and J ends, which lost 5 bases and 6 bases, there was a span of 16 bases. Germline V CDR1 and CDR2: MDHEN, SYDVKM. Written as DNA, the CDR3 is TGTGCCAGCAGTCCGTCCCTAGGGAGGGATGGCTACACCTTC. It specifies CASSPSLGRDGYTF.

The chain joins TRBV5-1 to TRBJ2-7; 12 bases map to TRBD2. This CDR3 has 16 residues. Trimming took 0 bases from V and 3 from J; bases not matched to a gene: 4. CDR1 and CDR2 (germline): SGHRS, YFSETQ. The DNA of the CDR3 is TGCGCCAGCAGCTTGGGACTAGCGGGAGAGCACTACGAGCAGTACTTC. Translated, it gives CASSLGLAGEHYEQYF.

CDR3 in amino acids: CASSSLAGRYNEQFF. CDR3 DNA sequence: TGTGCCAGCAGTTCCTTAGCGGGACGTTACAATGAGCAGTTCTTC. The chain has TRBV28 and TRBJ2-1; 8 nucleotides match TRBD2. The CDR3 covers 15 residues. The V gene's germline CDR1 is MDHEN and CDR2 SYDVKM. Trimming took 4 bases from V and 4 from J; bases not matched to a gene: 6.

V gene TRBV29-1 combines with J gene TRBJ2-2; the D gene is possibly TRBD1 (6 bases). The CDR3 totals 18 residues. V was clipped by 7 bases and J by 2 bases, with 26 bases between them. From germline, CDR1 is SQVTM and CDR2 ANQGSEA. This chain's CDR3 is CSAEAWGPNRPNTGELFF. In DNA form, the CDR3 reads TGCAGCGCCGAAGCTTGGGGGCCCAACCGACCCAACACCGGGGAGCTGTTTTTT.

The rearrangement uses TRBV12-2 and TRBJ2-7; the table's D gene call, TRBD1, was not cross checked with the DNA. TRBV12-2 is a listed pseudogene. The CDR3 is 14 residues long. The CDR3 DNA sequence: TGTGCAAGTCGCTTAAGGACAGGGTCCTACGAGCAGTACTTC. This encodes CASRLRTGSYEQYF.

V and J are TRBV7-9 and TRBJ1-1; 7 bases match TRBD1. The CDR3 contains 14 residues. V gave up 5 bases and J gave up 3 bases; unmatched junction bases: 6. Germline V gives CDR1 SEHNR, CDR2 FQNEAQ (reference sequence). CDR3 residues: CASSPWDSYTEAFF. In DNA form, the CDR3 reads TGTGCCAGCAGCCCCTGGGACAGTTACACTGAAGCTTTCTTT.

The rearrangement links TRBV5-1 to TRBJ2-5; the match to TRBD1 covers 11 bases. Germline-derived CDR1 and CDR2 are SGHRS and YFSETQ. The junction had 5 bases not matched to a gene; V was cut back by 4 bases and J by 3 bases. CDR3 size: 15 residues. CDR3 residues: CASSVGQGVEETQYF. CDR3 in DNA: TGCGCCAGCAGCGTGGGACAGGGGGTGGAAGAGACCCAGTACTTC.

The chain links TRBV18 to TRBJ2-1; D possibly corresponds to TRBD2 (6 bases). This CDR3 region has 13 residues. Germline assignment: CDR1 KGHSH and CDR2 LQKENI. V was shortened by 3 bases and J by 7 bases, with 10 bases between the two germline ends. The CDR3 sequence is CASSPSGANEQFF. The CDR3 region has the DNA TGTGCCAGCTCACCTTCGGGAGCAAATGAGCAGTTCTTC.

V and J are TRBV28 and TRBJ2-2; D is uncertain. From germline, CDR1 is MDHEN and CDR2 SYDVKM. V was pared by 5 bases and J by 6 bases, with 10 bases between. CDR3 length: 13 amino acids. CDR3 in amino acids: CASSPHEPGELFF. As DNA, the CDR3 is TGTGCCAGCAGTCCCCATGAGCCCGGGGAGCTGTTTTTT.

This sequence joins TRBV18 and TRBJ2-7, with 15 bases lining up with TRBD2. J was trimmed by 5 bases and V by 1 base; bases with no gene match: 6. Germline assignment: CDR1 KGHSH and CDR2 LQKENI. The CDR3 runs to 17 residues. CDR3 in DNA: TGTGCCAGCTCACCACTCCGGACTAGCGGGAGGGCGAACGAGCAGTACTTC. Its protein is CASSPLRTSGRANEQYF.

The chain links TRBV5-1 to TRBJ1-2; D unclear. From germline, CDR1 is SGHRS and CDR2 YFSETQ. V dropped 0 bases and J dropped 8 bases, with 8 bases sitting between them. This CDR3 contains 12 residues. The CDR3 coding sequence is TGCGCCAGCAGCTTGGATGGCAGGGGCTACACCTTC. Protein: CASSLDGRGYTF.

In this sample, this clone turned up once. The chain recombines TRBV28 with TRBJ2-6; tentatively, D is TRBD1 (6 bases). This CDR3 comprises 14 residues. CDR1 is MDHEN and CDR2 is SYDVKM in the germline V gene. V lost 11 bases to trimming and J lost 0 bases, with 11 bases between them. DNA of the CDR3: TGTGCCTGTGACAGGAGCTCTGGGGCCAACGTCCTGACTTTC. Translation gives CACDRSSGANVLTF.

The chain carries TRBV7-6 and TRBJ1-4, with a weak D call TRBD1 (6 bases). V lost 4 bases and J lost 8, with 17 bases in between. There are 15 residues in the CDR3. Germline CDR1 reads SGHVS; CDR2 reads FNYEAQ. CDR3 nucleotides: TGTGCCAGCAGCTCCCGCGGGGGGGCCGAAGAAAAACTGTTTTTT. Its translation: CASSSRGGAEEKLFF.

This clone was seen a few times. The chain recombines TRBV2 with TRBJ2-7; 7 nucleotides line up with TRBD1. V lost 3 bases, J lost 12 bases, and 8 bases stayed unmatched. CDR3 size: 12 residues. Germline V gene data show CDR1 as SNHLY and CDR2 as FYNNEI. The CDR3 DNA reads TGTGCCAGCAGTGAGTATGTGACAGGGCTGTACTTC. The encoded protein is CASSEYVTGLYF.

The genes are TRBV11-2 and TRBJ1-1; the D gene is possibly TRBD1 (5 bases). CDR1 is SGHAT and CDR2 is FQNNGV in the germline V gene. Trimming took off 7 bases at V and 11 bases at J, with 23 bases between the two ends. This CDR3 is built from 14 residues. Here the CDR3 reads CASTGSALRVGAFF. CDR3 in DNA: TGTGCCAGCACAGGGTCCGCGTTAAGGGTAGGCGCTTTCTTT.

CDR3 coding DNA: TGTGCCAGTAGTATAGTTCTAAATGAAAAACTGTTTTTT. Translation gives CASSIVLNEKLFF. This chain links TRBV19 with TRBJ1-4; no clear D gene. Trimming removed 1 base at V and 5 bases at J, with 5 bases between. This CDR3 region has 13 residues. Germline CDR1 LNHDA, CDR2 SQIVND (reference sequence).